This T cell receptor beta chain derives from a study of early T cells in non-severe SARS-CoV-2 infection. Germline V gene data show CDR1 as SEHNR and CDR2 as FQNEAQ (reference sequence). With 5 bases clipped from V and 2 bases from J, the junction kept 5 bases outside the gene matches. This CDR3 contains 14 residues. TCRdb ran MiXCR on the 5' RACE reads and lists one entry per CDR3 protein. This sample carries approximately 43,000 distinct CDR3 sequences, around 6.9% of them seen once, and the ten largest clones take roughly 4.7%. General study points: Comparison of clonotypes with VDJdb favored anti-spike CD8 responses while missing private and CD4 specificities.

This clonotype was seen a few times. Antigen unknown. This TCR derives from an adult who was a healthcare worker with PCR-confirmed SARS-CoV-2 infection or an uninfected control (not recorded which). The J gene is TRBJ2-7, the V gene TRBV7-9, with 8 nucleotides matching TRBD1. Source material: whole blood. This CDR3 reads CASSPGGGTYEQYF. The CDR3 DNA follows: TGTGCCAGCAGCCCAGGGGGCGGAACCTACGAGCAGTACTTC.